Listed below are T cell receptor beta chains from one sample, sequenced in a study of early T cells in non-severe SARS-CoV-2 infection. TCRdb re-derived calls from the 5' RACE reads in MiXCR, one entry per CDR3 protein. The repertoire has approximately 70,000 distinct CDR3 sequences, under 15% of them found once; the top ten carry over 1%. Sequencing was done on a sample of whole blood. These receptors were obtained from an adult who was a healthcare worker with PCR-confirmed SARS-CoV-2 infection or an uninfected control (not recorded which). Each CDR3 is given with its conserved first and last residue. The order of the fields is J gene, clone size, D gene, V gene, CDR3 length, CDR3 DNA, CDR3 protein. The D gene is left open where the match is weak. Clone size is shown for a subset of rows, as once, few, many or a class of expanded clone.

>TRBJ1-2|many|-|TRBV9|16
TGTGCCAGCAGCGTAAGTCAGGCCTCATCCAACTATGGCTACACCTTC
CASSVSQASSNYGYTF
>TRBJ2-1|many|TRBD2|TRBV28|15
TGTGCCAGCAGTTTTCCGCTAGCGGGAGTGGGTGAGCAGTTCTTC
CASSFPLAGVGEQFF
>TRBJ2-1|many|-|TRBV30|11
TGTGCCTGGAGTTACGGGACTTCGAAGTTCTTC
CAWSYGTSKFF
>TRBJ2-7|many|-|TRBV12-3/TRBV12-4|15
TGTGCCAGCCCCCCGGTAGGCAAGAGCTCCTACGAGCAGTACTTC
CASPPVGKSSYEQYF
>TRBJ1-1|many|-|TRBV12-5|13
TGTGCTAGTGGTTTGCAAGAAGGCACTGAAGCTTTCTTT
CASGLQEGTEAFF
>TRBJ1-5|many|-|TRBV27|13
TGTGCCAGCAGTCCCGGGTCCAATCAGCCCCAGCATTTT
CASSPGSNQPQHF
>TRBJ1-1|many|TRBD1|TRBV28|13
TGTGCCAGCAACCAGGACAGGGGGCTTGAAGCTTTCTTT
CASNQDRGLEAFF
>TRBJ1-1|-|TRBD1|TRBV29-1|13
TGCAGCGTTGATCCGGGACAGGGCAATGAAGCTTTCTTT
CSVDPGQGNEAFF
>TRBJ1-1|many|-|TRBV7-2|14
TGTGCCAGCAGCTGGGACGGAATGAACACTGAAGCTTTCTTT
CASSWDGMNTEAFF
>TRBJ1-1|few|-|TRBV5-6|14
TGTGCCGGGGGCAGGGCAGGACAGAACACTGAAGCTTTCTTT
CAGGRAGQNTEAFF
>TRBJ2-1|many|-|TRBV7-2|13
TGTGCCAGCAGCTTACGGGGTTTGAATGAGCAGTTCTTC
CASSLRGLNEQFF
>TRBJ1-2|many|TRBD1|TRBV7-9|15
TGTGCCAGCAGCTTAGTTCGGGGACAGGGGTATGGCTACACCTTC
CASSLVRGQGYGYTF
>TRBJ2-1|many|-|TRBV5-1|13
TGCGCCAGCAGCTCGGGACCCTACAATGAGCAGTTCTTC
CASSSGPYNEQFF
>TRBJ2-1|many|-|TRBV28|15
TGTGCCAGCAGTTTAGCTAGTCCCTCCTACAATGAGCAGTTCTTC
CASSLASPSYNEQFF
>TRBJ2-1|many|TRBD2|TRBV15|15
TGTGCCACCAGCACAAGCGGGGGTTTTTACAATGAGCAGTTCTTC
CATSTSGGFYNEQFF
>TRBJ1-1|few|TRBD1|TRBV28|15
TGTGCCAGCAGAGACATCGACAGGGGTTGGACTGAAGCTTTCTTT
CASRDIDRGWTEAFF
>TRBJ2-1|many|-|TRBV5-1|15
TGCGCCAGCAGCCCATGGGGGGGCGATCACAATGAGCAGTTCTTC
CASSPWGGDHNEQFF
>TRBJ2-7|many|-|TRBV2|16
TGTGCCAGCAGCCTAAACCCGCGTGGGGAGGACTACGAGCAGTACTTC
CASSLNPRGEDYEQYF
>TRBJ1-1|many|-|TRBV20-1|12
TGCAGTGCTAACCCCAACAGCTATGAAGCTTTCTTT
CSANPNSYEAFF
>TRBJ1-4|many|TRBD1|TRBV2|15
TGTGCCAGCAACATTTTGGGACAGTTTAATGAAAAACTGTTTTTT
CASNILGQFNEKLFF
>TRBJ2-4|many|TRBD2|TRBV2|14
TGTGCCAGCAGAACTAGCGTAGCCCCAGGCATTCAGTACTTC
CASRTSVAPGIQYF
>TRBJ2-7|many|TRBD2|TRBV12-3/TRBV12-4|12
TGTGCCAGCAGTTTTTGGGGGGGCGAGCAGTACTTC
CASSFWGGEQYF
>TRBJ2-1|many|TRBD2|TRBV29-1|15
TGCAGCGCCGGGACTAGCGGGGGTGTCTACAATGAGCAGTTCTTC
CSAGTSGGVYNEQFF
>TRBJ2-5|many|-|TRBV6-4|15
TGTGCCAGCAGTGAACTCGTCGACAGCCAAGAGACCCAGTACTTC
CASSELVDSQETQYF
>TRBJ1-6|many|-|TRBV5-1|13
TGCGCCAGCAGCTTTGACACCTCTTCACCCCTCCACTTT
CASSFDTSSPLHF
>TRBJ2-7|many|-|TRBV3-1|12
TGTGCCACGGCAGGGGCGTCCTACGAGCAGTACTTC
CATAGASYEQYF
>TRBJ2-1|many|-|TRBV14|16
TGTGCCAGCAGCCTCGACTCCCGGTGGTCGTTGGGTGAGCAGTTCTTC
CASSLDSRWSLGEQFF
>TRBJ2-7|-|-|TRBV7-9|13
TGTGCCAGCAGCTTCTTTGGCGGTTACGAGCAGTACTTC
CASSFFGGYEQYF
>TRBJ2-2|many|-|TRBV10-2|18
TGCGCCAGCCGGGGAAGGGACAACCCGAAGGAATTCACCGGGGAGCTGTTTTTT
CASRGRDNPKEFTGELFF
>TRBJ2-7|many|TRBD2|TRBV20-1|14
TGCAGTGCGCATGGGGGTAGCGGGAGGTACGAGCAGTACTTC
CSAHGGSGRYEQYF
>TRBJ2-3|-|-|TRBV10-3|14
TGTGCCATCAGTGAGAGTGGGCTTACAGATACGCAGTATTTT
CAISESGLTDTQYF
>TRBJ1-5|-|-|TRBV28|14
TGTGCCAGCAACACTCGGGCTAGCAATCAGCCCCAGCATTTT
CASNTRASNQPQHF
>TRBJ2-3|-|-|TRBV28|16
TGTGCCAGCAGTTTACTGGGGACGGGGGACACAGATACGCAGTATTTT
CASSLLGTGDTDTQYF
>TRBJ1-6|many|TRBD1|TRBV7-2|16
TGTGCCAGCGGGCCACAGGGGAGCTCCTATAATTCACCCCTCCACTTT
CASGPQGSSYNSPLHF
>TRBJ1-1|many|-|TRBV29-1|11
TGCAGCGTTGATTCGGTCACTGAAGCTTTCTTT
CSVDSVTEAFF
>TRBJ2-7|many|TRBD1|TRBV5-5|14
TGTGCCAGCAGCTTGGAACAGGGGGCCTACGAGCAGTACTTC
CASSLEQGAYEQYF
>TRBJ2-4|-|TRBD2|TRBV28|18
TGTGCCAGCCTCCACTCCGGACCCTCACGGGGGGGCAAAAACATTCAGTACTTC
CASLHSGPSRGGKNIQYF
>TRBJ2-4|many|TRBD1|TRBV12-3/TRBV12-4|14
TGTGCCAGCACACCCGACAGGGCGGAAAACATTCAGTACTTC
CASTPDRAENIQYF
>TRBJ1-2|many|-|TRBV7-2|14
TGTGCCAGCAGCTTAGATCGCTACTTCTATGGCTACACCTTC
CASSLDRYFYGYTF
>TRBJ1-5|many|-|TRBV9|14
TGTGTCAGCAGCGTAGTGCGAGTGAACCAGCCCCAGCATTTT
CVSSVVRVNQPQHF
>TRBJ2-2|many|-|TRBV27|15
TGTGCCAGCAGTTTAACGGCAGCGAACACCGGGGAGCTGTTTTTT
CASSLTAANTGELFF
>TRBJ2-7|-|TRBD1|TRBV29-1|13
TGCAGCGCGGCCCGGGACAGAACCTACGAGCAGTACTTC
CSAARDRTYEQYF
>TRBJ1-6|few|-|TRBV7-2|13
TGTGCCAGCAGCTCACAGAGGGATTCACCCCTCCACTTT
CASSSQRDSPLHF
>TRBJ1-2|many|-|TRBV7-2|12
TGTGCCAGCATCACTGGGTACGGTGGCTACACCTTC
CASITGYGGYTF
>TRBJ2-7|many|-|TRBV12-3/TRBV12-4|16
TGTGCCAGCAGTCCCCGAGGGGGGTCGGCCTCCTACGAGCAGTACTTC
CASSPRGGSASYEQYF
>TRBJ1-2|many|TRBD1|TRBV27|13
TGTGCCAGCGGCCCAGGACAGGGTTATGGCTACACCTTC
CASGPGQGYGYTF
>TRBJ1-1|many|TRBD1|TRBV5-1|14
TGCGCCAGCAGACCCGGGACAGGGAACACTGAAGCTTTCTTT
CASRPGTGNTEAFF
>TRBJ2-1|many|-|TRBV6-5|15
TGTGCCAGCAGTTACGGTCGCGGGGACTACAATGAGCAGTTCTTC
CASSYGRGDYNEQFF
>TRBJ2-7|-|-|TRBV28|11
TGTGCCAGCAGTTTTTTTGGCGAGCAGTACTTC
CASSFFGEQYF
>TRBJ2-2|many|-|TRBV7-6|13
TGTGCCAGCAGCTCGAGCCTAGACGGGGAGCTGTTTTTT
CASSSSLDGELFF
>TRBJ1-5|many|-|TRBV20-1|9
TGCAGTGCTGGGTTGCCCCAGCATTTT
CSAGLPQHF
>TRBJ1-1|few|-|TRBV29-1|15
TGCAGCGTCGCCCCCTGGGGAGGGCCGAACACTGAAGCTTTCTTT
CSVAPWGGPNTEAFF
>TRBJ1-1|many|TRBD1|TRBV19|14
TGTGCCAGTGCTTACAGGGGGGGAACCACTGAAGCTTTCTTT
CASAYRGGTTEAFF
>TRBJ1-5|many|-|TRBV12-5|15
TGTGCTAGTGGTCTTACCCGGAGGGGTAATCAGCCCCAGCATTTT
CASGLTRRGNQPQHF
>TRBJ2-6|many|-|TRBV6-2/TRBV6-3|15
TGTGCCAGCAGAAGTACAGGTCCTGGGGCCAACGTCCTGACTTTC
CASRSTGPGANVLTF